The next 29 T cell receptor beta chains were all read from a single sample in a study of cytomegalovirus exposure and HLA in healthy donors. This PCR relied on a set of 60 Vbeta primers and 13 Jbeta primers. Produced via immunoSEQ multiplex PCR; TCRdb's table is partial and in-frame only. The sample table sets out 130,000 or so clones. The specimen sequenced was PBMCs. Receptors originate from a woman in her late teens or twenties in good health and CMV-seronegative.

This chain connects TRBV10-3 to TRBJ2-7; D is unclear. CDR1 and CDR2 from the germline V gene are ENHRY and SYGVKD. Trimming left V 10 bases short and J 6 bases short, with 16 bases between. The CDR3 extends over 12 amino acids. The CDR3 spells CATTRSDREQYF. The CDR3 coding sequence is TGTGCCACGACCCGCAGCGATCGCGAGCAGTACTTC.

The genes are TRBV7-6 and TRBJ2-7; D might be TRBD2 (5 bases). This CDR3 is built from 15 residues. Trimming took off 1 base at V and 2 bases at J, with 12 bases between the two ends. Per germline, CDR1 SGHVS and CDR2 FNYEAQ. CDR3 sequence: CASSLEPGNTYEQYF. CDR3 DNA: TGTGCCAGCAGCTTAGAACCCGGGAACACCTACGAGCAGTACTTC. Looking up the rest from reference TRBV7-6 and TRBJ2-7 gives the full variable domain: GAGVSQSPRYKVTKRGQDVALRCDPISGHVSLYWYRQALGQGPEFLTYFNYEAQQDKSGLPNDRFSAERPEGSISTLTIQRTEQRDSAMYRCASSLEPGNTYEQYFGPGTRLTVT.

The gene calls are TRBV29-1 and TRBJ2-1, with D possibly TRBD1 on 5 matching bases. The CDR3 length is 11 residues. Trimming removed 5 bases from V and 7 bases from J, with 9 bases in between. Germline V CDR1 and CDR2: SQVTM, ANQGSEA. This chain's CDR3 is CSVLDRNEQFF. As DNA, the CDR3 is TGCAGCGTTCTTGACAGAAATGAGCAGTTCTTC.

This chain joins TRBV5-1 and TRBJ2-7, with 9 bases fitting TRBD2. With 5 bases clipped from V and 0 bases from J, the junction kept 6 bases outside the gene matches. In germline, CDR1 is SGHRS, CDR2 YFSETQ. This CDR3 is 15 amino acids long. CDR3 residues: CASSWTSVSSYEQYF. CDR3 nucleotide sequence: TGCGCCAGCAGTTGGACTAGCGTAAGCTCCTACGAGCAGTACTTC.

The chain recombines TRBV4-1 with TRBJ2-5; 7 bases are shared with TRBD1. This CDR3 has 15 amino acids. CDR1 and CDR2 from the germline V gene are MGHRA and YSYEKL. With V trimmed by 5 bases and J by 1 base, 7 bases remained unmatched. The CDR3 loop reads CASSYRDSVQETQYF. The CDR3 DNA sequence: TGCGCCAGCAGCTACAGGGACAGCGTCCAAGAGACCCAGTACTTC.

The rearrangement joins TRBV4-3 to TRBJ2-2; 11 positions agree with TRBD2. Germline-derived CDR1 and CDR2 are LGHNA and YSLEER. J was trimmed by 6 bases and V by 4 bases; bases with no gene match: 4. The CDR3 sequence is 15 residues long. The CDR3 reads CASSLVAGGPGELFF. In DNA, the CDR3 is TGCGCCAGCAGCCTCGTAGCGGGAGGGCCCGGGGAGCTGTTTTTT.

The J gene is TRBJ2-5, the V gene TRBV15; D may be TRBD2 (5 bases). Trimming removed 2 bases at V and 2 bases at J, with 12 bases between. Germline lookup yields CDR1 LNHNV and CDR2 YYDKDF (reference sequence). The CDR3 has 15 amino acids. The CDR3 spells CATSRRTRLQETQYF. The CDR3 DNA is TGTGCCACCAGCAGAAGGACTCGCCTACAAGAGACCCAGTACTTC.

The chain joins TRBV9 to TRBJ2-2, with TRBD2 matching over 7 bases. This CDR3 is built from 15 residues. Germline CDR1 is SGDLS and CDR2 is YYNGEE. J gave up 1 base and V 0 bases, and 0 bases lay outside the gene matches. CDR3 amino acids: CASSVGEGNTGELFF. The CDR3 DNA reads TGTGCCAGCAGCGTAGGGGAGGGGAACACCGGGGAGCTGTTTTTT.

The chain links TRBV30 to TRBJ2-3, with D tentatively TRBD1 (5 bases). The CDR3 length is 13 residues. The germline V gene has CDR1 GTSNPN and CDR2 SVGIG (reference sequence). Trimming shortened V by 8 bases and J by 6 bases, and 18 bases separated the two germline ends. CDR3 region: CAGITRGGDTQYF. CDR3 DNA: TGTGCCGGTATCACAAGGGGTGGTGATACGCAGTATTTT.

The rearrangement uses TRBV2 and TRBJ1-5; weak D call: TRBD1 (5 bases). Trimming cost V 5 bases and J 13 bases, with 21 bases left between them. Per the germline V gene, CDR1 is SNHLY and CDR2 is FYNNEI. The CDR3 contains 14 residues. Here the CDR3 reads CASSLGMDPGLQHF. CDR3 nucleotide sequence: TGTGCCAGCAGTTTAGGAATGGATCCGGGACTTCAGCATTTT.

V gene TRBV7-3 combines with J gene TRBJ2-3; D ambiguous. CDR1 and CDR2 from the germline V gene are SGHTA and FQGTGA. V was pared by 2 bases and J by 2 bases, with 14 bases between. The CDR3 extends over 16 amino acids. DNA for the CDR3: TGTGCCAGCAGCTTAGAAGCGTCCCCACCCACAGATACGCAGTATTTT. Translating it yields CASSLEASPPTDTQYF.

This sequence joins TRBV5-6 and TRBJ2-1, with 11 bases lining up with TRBD2. Germline assignment: CDR1 SGHDT and CDR2 YYEEEE. V shed 4 bases and J 3 bases; nucleotides not matched to a gene: 6. This CDR3 is 16 amino acids long. This chain's CDR3 is CASSQIAGGGYNEQFF. The CDR3 DNA reads TGTGCCAGCAGCCAAATAGCGGGAGGGGGCTACAATGAGCAGTTCTTC. Together with reference TRBV5-6 and TRBJ2-1, the CDR3 gives the full variable domain: DAGVTQSPTHLIKTRGQQVTLRCSPKSGHDTVSWYQQALGQGPQFIFQYYEEEERQRGNFPDRFSGHQFPNYSSELNVNALLLGDSALYLCASSQIAGGGYNEQFFGPGTRLTVL.

CDR3 amino acids: CASRGGGRATEAFF. DNA for the CDR3: TGTGCCAGCAGGGGAGGGGGGCGCGCCACTGAAGCTTTCTTT. This chain joins TRBV28 and TRBJ1-1, with TRBD1 as a possible D gene (6 bases). V lost 6 bases, J lost 4 bases, and 15 bases lay in between. CDR1 and CDR2 (germline): MDHEN, SYDVKM. This CDR3 contains 14 residues. The full variable domain, rest sourced from reference TRBV28 and TRBJ1-1, is DVKVTQSSRYLVKRTGEKVFLECVQDMDHENMFWYRQDPGLGLRLIYFSYDVKMKEKGDIPEGYSVSREKKERFSLILESASTNQTSMYLCASRGGGRATEAFFGQGTRLTVV.

The chain's CDR3 is CASTPLGGNHNEQFF. CDR3 DNA: TGTGCCAGCACCCCCCTCGGCGGAAACCACAATGAGCAGTTCTTC. The rearrangement uses TRBV2 and TRBJ2-1; D uncertain. V lost 7 bases to trimming and J lost 5 bases, with 18 bases between them. The CDR3 contains 15 residues. The germline CDR1 and CDR2 sequences are SNHLY and FYNNEI.

DNA for the CDR3: TGTGCCATCAGTGGGGGGGACCGGGTAGAGACCCAGTACTTC. Its translation: CAISGGDRVETQYF. V usage is TRBV10-3 and J usage is TRBJ2-5, with a weak D call TRBD2 (6 bases). The V and J ends lost 4 bases and 4 bases respectively, with 13 bases between them. Germline CDR1 is ENHRY and CDR2 is SYGVKD. This CDR3 has 14 residues.

This chain links TRBV5-1 with TRBJ2-2, with 10 bases aligning to TRBD2. The CDR3 loop spans 16 amino acids. In germline, CDR1 is SGHRS, CDR2 YFSETQ. J lost 0 bases, V lost 5 bases, and 4 bases had no gene match. The CDR3 sequence: CASSTSGNANTGELFF. The CDR3 nucleotides read TGCGCCAGCAGTACTAGCGGGAACGCGAACACCGGGGAGCTGTTTTTT.

The J gene is TRBJ2-2, the V gene TRBV13; 7 nucleotides agree with TRBD1. This CDR3 has 19 amino acids. J lost 2 bases, V lost 4 bases, and 16 bases had no gene match. Germline CDR1 reads PRHDT; CDR2 reads FYEKMQ (reference sequence). CDR3 DNA: TGTGCCAGCAGCTCCGACAACCCGACAGGGATACCTAACACCGGGGAGCTGTTTTTT. Translated, it gives CASSSDNPTGIPNTGELFF.

The J gene is TRBJ2-1, the V gene TRBV7-2, with D possibly TRBD2 on 7 matching bases. The germline V and J ends were trimmed by 6 bases and 7 bases, with 13 bases remaining between them. The CDR3 consists of 13 residues. CDR1 SGHTA and CDR2 FQGNSA come from the germline V gene. This chain's CDR3 is CASRVGGGNEQFF. The CDR3 nucleotides read TGTGCCAGCAGGGTAGGGGGGGGGAATGAGCAGTTCTTC.

The chain carries TRBV6-5 and TRBJ2-5, with TRBD1 matching over 11 bases. Losses at the gene ends were 8 bases for V and 5 bases for J; bases not matched to a gene: 10. This CDR3 has 15 amino acids. In germline, CDR1 is MNHEY, CDR2 SVGAGI. The CDR3 DNA reads TGTGCCAGCGGCGGACAGGGGGCGCTTGTTGAGACCCAGTACTTC. Amino acids: CASGGQGALVETQYF.

The V call is TRBV19, the J call TRBJ2-7, with D perhaps matching TRBD1 (6 bases). V was pared by 4 bases and J by 4 bases, with 11 bases between. CDR1 and CDR2 from the germline V gene are LNHDA and SQIVND (reference sequence). The CDR3 consists of 13 residues. For the CDR3, the DNA is TGTGCCAGTAGTACACAGGGACGGTACGAGCAGTACTTC. The encoded protein is CASSTQGRYEQYF.

The chain couples TRBV6-5 to TRBJ2-7; possible D gene TRBD2, 6 bases. Germline CDR1 and CDR2: MNHEY and SVGAGI. The CDR3 runs to 13 residues. The V end was cut by 6 bases, the J end by 4 bases, with 13 bases between. The CDR3: CASRRTEGYEQYF. CDR3 coding DNA: TGTGCCAGCAGACGGACGGAGGGGTACGAGCAGTACTTC.

CDR3 amino acids: CSAPSSGSQFF. The DNA of the CDR3 is TGCAGTGCTCCATCTAGCGGGAGTCAGTTCTTC. This chain joins TRBV20-1 and TRBJ2-1, with TRBD2 matching 10 bases. The CDR3 length is 11 residues. From germline, CDR1 is DFQATT and CDR2 SNEGSKA (reference sequence). Trimming removed 5 bases from V and 13 bases from J; junction bases left unmatched: 5.

The J gene is TRBJ2-1, the V gene TRBV7-3, with 9 bases aligning to TRBD1. CDR3 length: 13 residues. The germline V gene encodes CDR1 SGHTA and CDR2 FQGTGA. After removal of 4 bases from V and 9 bases from J, the junction contained 4 bases not matched to a gene. CDR3 in amino acids: CASSWTGDSEQFF. The CDR3 DNA sequence: TGTGCCAGCAGCTGGACAGGGGACAGTGAGCAGTTCTTC.

The chain combines TRBV30 with TRBJ2-3; 7 bases fit TRBD2. The CDR3 covers 15 residues. Germline trimming cut 3 bases from V and 2 bases from J; bases unmatched to any gene: 8. Looked up from germline, CDR1 is GTSNPN and CDR2 is SVGIG (reference sequence). The CDR3 protein is CAWRRTSVYTDTQYF. For the CDR3, the DNA is TGTGCCTGGAGGCGCACTAGCGTTTACACAGATACGCAGTATTTT.

The rearrangement uses TRBV14 and TRBJ2-5; D not certain. The DNA end favors TRBJ2-7, so the J call may be wrong. This CDR3 is built from 14 residues. The germline gives CDR1 SGHDN, CDR2 FVKESK. CDR3 nucleotide sequence: TGTGCCAGCAGCCAAGGTGTCAGAGGCTACGAGCAGTACTTC. Translating it yields CASSQGVRGYEQYF.

The rearrangement links TRBV7-2 to TRBJ2-5, with 10 bases aligning to TRBD2. Unmatched junction bases numbered 9, after V lost 2 bases and J lost 9 bases. Germline V lookup: CDR1 SGHTA, CDR2 FQGNSA. The CDR3 loop spans 15 amino acids. CDR3 DNA sequence: TGTGCCAGCAGCTTATGGCTAGCGGGAGCCGCCCCCCAGTACTTC. Encoded protein: CASSLWLAGAAPQYF.

The CDR3 DNA sequence: TGCGCCAGCAGCGCTAGCGGGAGGGGGGTCACAGATACGCAGTATTTT. Its protein product is CASSASGRGVTDTQYF. This chain links TRBV5-1 with TRBJ2-3, with 12 bases fitting TRBD2. In germline, CDR1 is SGHRS, CDR2 YFSETQ. This CDR3 region has 16 residues. V lost 4 bases and J lost 2; bases outside the gene matches: 5.

J is TRBJ2-1 and V is TRBV30; TRBD1 matches 7 bases. The CDR3 runs to 15 residues. Unmatched junction bases numbered 8, after V lost 4 bases and J lost 2 bases. CDR1 and CDR2 (germline): GTSNPN, SVGIG (reference sequence). The CDR3 region has the DNA TGTGCCTGGAACAGGGACAGCAAGACCTACAATGAGCAGTTCTTC. Encoded protein: CAWNRDSKTYNEQFF.

The chain has TRBV30 and TRBJ1-5; D not resolved. Germline V lookup: CDR1 GTSNPN, CDR2 SVGIG (reference sequence). Trimming shortened V by 2 bases and J by 3 bases, and 11 bases separated the two germline ends. This CDR3 is built from 14 residues. CDR3 sequence reads: CAWSNRRVNQPQHF. As DNA, the CDR3 is TGTGCCTGGAGTAATAGGCGGGTCAATCAGCCCCAGCATTTT.